This T cell receptor beta chain was retrieved from a study of T cell responses to AZD1222 COVID-19 vaccine. Libraries were prepared by immunoSEQ multiplex PCR; TCRdb keeps only in-frame clonotypes and omits some of them. The sample has about 110,000 clones, 90% to 95% seen once; the top ten hold less than 8.5%. V dropped 1 base and J dropped 0 bases, with 7 bases sitting between them. This CDR3 spans 15 amino acids. Per germline, CDR1 LGHDT and CDR2 YNNKEL (reference sequence). The sequencing here drew on peripheral blood, taken on day 0 of AZD1222 vaccination. The TCR was taken from an adult in good health. The chain couples TRBV3-1 (or the pseudogene TRBV3-2) to TRBJ1-3; unclear D gene. CDR3 DNA: TGTGCCAGCAGCCAAGCCCCGAACTCTGGAAACACCATATATTTT. Translated: CASSQAPNSGNTIYF.